Each of the 10 T cell receptor beta chains below was sequenced from the same sample in a study of cytomegalovirus exposure and HLA in healthy donors. 60 Vbeta and 13 Jbeta primers were used in PCR. Measured with immunoSEQ multiplex PCR; TCRdb has only the in-frame clones, and not every one. The sample lists approximately 160,000 clones, about three quarters occurring once. Sequencing was carried out using PBMCs. The source of these receptors is a woman in her fifties or sixties in good health and CMV-seropositive.

CDR3 DNA: TGTGCCAGCAGCCACCCTTTTCGTCCCGGCGAGCAGTACTTC. Translating gives CASSHPFRPGEQYF. The chain employs TRBV28 and TRBJ2-7; D not resolved. The CDR3 extends over 14 amino acids. CDR1 MDHEN and CDR2 SYDVKM come from the germline V gene. The V and J ends lost 6 bases and 6 bases respectively, with 18 bases between them.

The chain carries TRBV5-1 and TRBJ2-7; D might be TRBD1 (6 bases). V was clipped by 6 bases and J by 6 bases, with 13 bases between them. The CDR3 is 12 residues long. Looked up from germline, CDR1 is SGHRS and CDR2 is YFSETQ. The CDR3 bases are TGCGCCAGCACTGGACAGAGCAGCGAGCAGTACTTC. Its protein is CASTGQSSEQYF.

The V gene is TRBV9, the J gene TRBJ1-1; tentative D call: TRBD1 (6 bases). The CDR3 is 18 residues long. Trimming shortened V by 4 bases and J by 1 base, and 23 bases separated the two germline ends. Germline V gives CDR1 SGDLS, CDR2 YYNGEE. The CDR3, as DNA: TGTGCCAGCAGCCCTAGTGGGGGGGCAGGGAGAGCGAACACTGAAGCTTTCTTT. It specifies CASSPSGGAGRANTEAFF.

The genes are TRBV28 and TRBJ2-3; a possible D gene is TRBD2 (6 bases). The CDR3 has 14 amino acids. Trimming removed 6 bases from V and 1 base from J, with 11 bases in between. Looked up from germline, CDR1 is MDHEN and CDR2 is SYDVKM. Here the CDR3 reads CASSKRVGTDTQYF. CDR3 DNA: TGTGCCAGCAGCAAGCGGGTGGGCACAGATACGCAGTATTTT. Supplemented by reference TRBV28 and TRBJ2-3, the full variable domain reads DVKVTQSSRYLVKRTGEKVFLECVQDMDHENMFWYRQDPGLGLRLIYFSYDVKMKEKGDIPEGYSVSREKKERFSLILESASTNQTSMYLCASSKRVGTDTQYFGPGTRLTVL.

Written as DNA, the CDR3 is TGTGCCAGTAGTACGGGGGGGGTATTGGAGGAGACCCAGTACTTC. Translation: CASSTGGVLEETQYF. The rearrangement uses TRBV19 and TRBJ2-5; 8 nucleotides line up with TRBD2. The CDR3 has 15 residues. V lost 4 bases, J lost 5 bases, and 9 bases stayed unmatched. Germline V lookup: CDR1 LNHDA, CDR2 SQIVND (reference sequence).

The rearrangement links TRBV20-1 to TRBJ1-4; D gene ambiguous. V gave up 7 bases and J gave up 4 bases, with 7 bases separating them. Per the germline V gene, CDR1 is DFQATT and CDR2 is SNEGSKA (reference sequence). The CDR3 consists of 11 residues. CDR3 DNA: TGCAGTGTCGCGGATAATGAAAAACTGTTTTTT. This codes for CSVADNEKLFF.

V usage is TRBV11-3 and J usage is TRBJ2-3, with 10 nucleotides matching TRBD2. J lost 4 bases, V lost 1 base, and 8 bases had no gene match. CDR3 size: 17 residues. The germline gives CDR1 SGHNT, CDR2 YENEEA. The DNA for the CDR3 is TGTGCCAGCAGCTTAGGCGGAAGCGGGGGGGCCGCAGATACGCAGTATTTT. This gives the protein CASSLGGSGGAADTQYF. The variable domain in full, with the rest retrieved from reference TRBV11-3 and TRBJ2-3, is EAGVVQSPRYKIIEKKQPVAFWCNPISGHNTLYWYLQNLGQGPELLIRYENEEAVDDSQLPKDRFSAERLKGVDSTLKIQPAELGDSAVYLCASSLGGSGGAADTQYFGPGTRLTVL.

V gene TRBV28 combines with J gene TRBJ2-3, with TRBD2 matching 8 bases. V trimming: 4 bases; J trimming: 1 base; junction bases outside the gene matches: 4. The CDR3 extends over 15 amino acids. Germline values: CDR1 MDHEN, CDR2 SYDVKM. The CDR3 region is CASSSPTSGTDTQYF. The CDR3, as DNA: TGTGCCAGCAGTTCTCCGACTAGCGGCACAGATACGCAGTATTTT.

The chain combines TRBV18 with TRBJ1-6; a possible D gene is TRBD1 (6 bases). From germline, CDR1 is KGHSH and CDR2 LQKENI. The CDR3 runs to 17 residues. The V and J ends lost 2 bases and 5 bases respectively, with 16 bases between them. In nucleotides, the CDR3 is TGTGCCAGCTCACCAGGAGTAGTGTGGACAGATAATTCACCCCTCCACTTT. This codes for CASSPGVVWTDNSPLHF.

This sequence joins TRBV29-1 and TRBJ1-1; TRBD1 might be the D (6 bases). The germline V gene encodes CDR1 SQVTM and CDR2 ANQGSEA. This CDR3 spans 14 amino acids. Trimming took 1 base from V and 1 from J, leaving 10 bases between them. As DNA, the CDR3 is TGCAGCGTTGAAGGACAGGACCCGAACACTGAAGCTTTCTTT. This gives the protein CSVEGQDPNTEAFF. Filled out from reference TRBV29-1 and TRBJ1-1, the complete variable domain reads SAVISQKPSRDICQRGTSLTIQCQVDSQVTMMFWYRQQPGQSLTLIATANQGSEATYESGFVIDKFPISRPNLTFSTLTVSNMSPEDSSIYLCSVEGQDPNTEAFFGQGTRLTVV.